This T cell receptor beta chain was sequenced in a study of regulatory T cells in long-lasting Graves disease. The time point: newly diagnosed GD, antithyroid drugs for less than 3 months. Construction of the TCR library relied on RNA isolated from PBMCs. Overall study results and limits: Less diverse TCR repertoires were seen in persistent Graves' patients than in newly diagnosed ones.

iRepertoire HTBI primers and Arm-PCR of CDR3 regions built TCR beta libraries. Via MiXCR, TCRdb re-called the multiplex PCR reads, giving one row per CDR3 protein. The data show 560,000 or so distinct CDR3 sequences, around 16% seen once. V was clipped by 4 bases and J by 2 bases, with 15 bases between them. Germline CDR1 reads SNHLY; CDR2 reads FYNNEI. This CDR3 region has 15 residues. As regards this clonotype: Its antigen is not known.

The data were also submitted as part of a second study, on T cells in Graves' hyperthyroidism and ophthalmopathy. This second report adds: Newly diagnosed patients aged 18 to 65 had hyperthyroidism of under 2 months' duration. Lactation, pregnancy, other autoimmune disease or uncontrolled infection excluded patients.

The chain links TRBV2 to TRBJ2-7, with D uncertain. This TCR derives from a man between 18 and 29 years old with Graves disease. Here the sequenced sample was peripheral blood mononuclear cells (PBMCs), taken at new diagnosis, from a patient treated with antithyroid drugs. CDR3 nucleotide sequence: TGTGCCAGCAGTGTCTCCTGGGTAGAAGCCTACGAGCAGTACTTC. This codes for CASSVSWVEAYEQYF.